The T cell receptor (beta chain) under discussion was sequenced for a study of T-cell reconstitution after alpha-beta-depleted transplantation in children. Unique molecular identifiers tagged the TCRbeta library. Each CDR3 protein is one row after TCRdb ran MiXCR on the PCR reads. The sample has about 610,000 distinct CDR3 sequences, about 10% seen once; the top ten hold roughly 3.9%. The sequencing used PBMCs from the stem cell graft donor, collected from the stem cell graft. The sequence derives from a human donor who donated a stem cell graft to a child with acute myeloid leukemia.

CDR3 sequence reads: CASSFIGETTGELFF. For the CDR3, the DNA is TGTGCCAGCAGCTTTATTGGGGAGACCACCGGGGAGCTGTTTTTT. The J gene is TRBJ2-2, the V gene TRBV7-8; tentative D call: TRBD2 (5 bases). V dropped 3 bases and J dropped 4 bases, with 12 bases sitting between them. The CDR3 sequence is 15 residues long. Germline-derived CDR1 and CDR2 are SGHVS and FQNEAQ.